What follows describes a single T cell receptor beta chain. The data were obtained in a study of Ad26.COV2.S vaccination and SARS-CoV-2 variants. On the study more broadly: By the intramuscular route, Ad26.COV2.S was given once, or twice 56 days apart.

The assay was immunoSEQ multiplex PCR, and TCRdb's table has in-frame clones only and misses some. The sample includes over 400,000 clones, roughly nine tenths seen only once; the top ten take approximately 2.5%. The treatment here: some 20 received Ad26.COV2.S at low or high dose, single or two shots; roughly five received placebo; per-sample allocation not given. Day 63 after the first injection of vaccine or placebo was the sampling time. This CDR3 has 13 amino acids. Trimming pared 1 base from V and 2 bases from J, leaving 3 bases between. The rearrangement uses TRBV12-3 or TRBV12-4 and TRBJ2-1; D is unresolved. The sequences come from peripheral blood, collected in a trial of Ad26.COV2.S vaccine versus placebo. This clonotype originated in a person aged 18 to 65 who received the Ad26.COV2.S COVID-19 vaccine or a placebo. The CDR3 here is CASSLGPYNEQFF. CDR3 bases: TGTGCCAGCAGTTTAGGACCCTACAATGAGCAGTTCTTC.